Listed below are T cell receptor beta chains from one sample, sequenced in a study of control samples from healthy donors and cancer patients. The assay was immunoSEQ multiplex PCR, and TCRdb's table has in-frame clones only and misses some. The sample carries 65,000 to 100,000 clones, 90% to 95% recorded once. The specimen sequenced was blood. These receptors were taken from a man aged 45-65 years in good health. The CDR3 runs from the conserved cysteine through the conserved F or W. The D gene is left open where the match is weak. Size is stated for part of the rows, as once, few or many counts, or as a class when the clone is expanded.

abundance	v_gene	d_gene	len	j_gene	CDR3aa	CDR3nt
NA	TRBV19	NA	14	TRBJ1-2	CARSAWSRGYGYTF	TGTGCCAGATCCGCTTGGAGCAGGGGCTATGGCTACACCTTC
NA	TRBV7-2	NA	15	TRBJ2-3	CASSLRRQGLNTQYF	TGTGCCAGCAGCTTACGTCGACAGGGACTAAATACGCAGTATTTT
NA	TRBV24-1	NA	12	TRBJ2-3	CATSEGFDTQYF	TGTGCCACCAGTGAAGGTTTTGATACGCAGTATTTT
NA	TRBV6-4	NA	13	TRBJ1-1	CASSEDEAAEAFF	TGTGCCAGCAGTGAGGATGAGGCGGCGGAAGCTTTCTTT
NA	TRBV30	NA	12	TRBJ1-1	CAWSVAGSEAFF	TGTGCCTGGAGTGTCGCGGGGTCGGAAGCTTTCTTT
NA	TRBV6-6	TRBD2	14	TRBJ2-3	CASSDRTSGNTQYF	TGTGCCAGCAGTGATCGGACTAGCGGTAATACGCAGTATTTT
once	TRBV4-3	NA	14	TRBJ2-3	CASSQELTTDTQYF	TGCGCCAGCAGCCAGGAGTTAACCACAGATACGCAGTATTTT
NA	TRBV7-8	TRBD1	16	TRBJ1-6	CASSLGDRMGNSPLHF	TGTGCCAGCAGCTTAGGGGACAGAATGGGGAATTCACCCCTCCACTTT
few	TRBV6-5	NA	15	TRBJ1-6	CASSYSERGGSPLHF	TGTGCCAGCAGTTACTCTGAAAGGGGAGGTTCACCCCTCCACTTT
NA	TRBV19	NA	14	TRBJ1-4	CASSVMGSNEKLFF	TGTGCCAGTAGCGTGATGGGAAGCAATGAAAAACTGTTTTTT
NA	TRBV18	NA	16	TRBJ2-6	CASSPNWGSGANVLTF	TGTGCCAGCTCACCCAATTGGGGCTCTGGGGCCAACGTCCTGACTTTC
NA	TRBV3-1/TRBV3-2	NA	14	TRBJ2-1	CASSQDPGINEQFF	TGTGCCAGCAGCCAAGATCCAGGGATCAATGAGCAGTTCTTC
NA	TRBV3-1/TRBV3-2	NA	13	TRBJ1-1	CASSRGRDTEAFF	TGTGCCAGCAGCCGAGGGAGGGACACTGAAGCTTTCTTT
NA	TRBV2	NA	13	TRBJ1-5	CASSALSSQPQHF	TGTGCCAGCAGTGCCCTAAGCAGTCAGCCCCAGCATTTT
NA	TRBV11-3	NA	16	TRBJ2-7	CASSPSGGHPSYEQYF	TGTGCCAGCAGCCCCTCGGGGGGCCATCCCTCCTACGAGCAGTACTTC
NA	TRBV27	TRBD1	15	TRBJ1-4	CASRPQGVGNEKLFF	TGTGCCAGCAGACCACAGGGGGTGGGGAATGAAAAACTGTTTTTT
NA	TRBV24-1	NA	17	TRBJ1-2	CATSDLKAVNPPVGYTF	TGTGCCACCAGTGATTTGAAGGCGGTGAATCCACCAGTGGGCTACACCTTC
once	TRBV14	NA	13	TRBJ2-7	CASSPGPSYEQYF	TGTGCCAGCAGCCCGGGACCCTCCTACGAGCAGTACTTC
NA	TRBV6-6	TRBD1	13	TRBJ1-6	CASSRQGNSPLHF	TGTGCCAGCAGTAGACAGGGGAATTCACCCCTCCACTTT
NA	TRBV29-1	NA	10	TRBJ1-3	CSVVRHTIYF	TGCAGCGTTGTGCGGCACACCATATATTTT
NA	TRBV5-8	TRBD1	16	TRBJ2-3	CASSPRTGGIADTQYF	TGTGCCAGCAGCCCTAGGACAGGGGGAATTGCAGATACGCAGTATTTT
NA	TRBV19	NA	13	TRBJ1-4	CASSEVTGEKLFF	TGTGCCAGTAGTGAGGTTACGGGCGAAAAACTGTTTTTT
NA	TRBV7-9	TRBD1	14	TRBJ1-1	CASSETGGNTEAFF	TGTGCCAGCAGCGAGACAGGGGGCAACACTGAAGCTTTCTTT
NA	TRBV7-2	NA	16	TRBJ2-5	CASSLTVGRLGETQYF	TGTGCCAGCAGCTTAACTGTTGGGAGGTTAGGAGAGACCCAGTACTTC
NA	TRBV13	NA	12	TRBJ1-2	CASSSILGGYTF	TGTGCCAGCAGCTCAATCCTGGGGGGCTACACCTTC
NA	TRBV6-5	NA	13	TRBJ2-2	CASSDGRTGELFF	TGTGCCAGCAGCGACGGAAGGACCGGGGAGCTGTTTTTT
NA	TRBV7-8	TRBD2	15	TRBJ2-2	CATASRGGFTGELFF	TGTGCCACCGCAAGCCGCGGGGGATTTACCGGGGAGCTGTTTTTT
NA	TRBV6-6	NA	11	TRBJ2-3	CASRLADTQYF	TGTGCCAGCAGGCTCGCAGATACGCAGTATTTT
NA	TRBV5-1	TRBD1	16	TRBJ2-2	CASSLIGTVNTGELFF	TGCGCCAGCAGCTTAATAGGGACAGTGAACACCGGGGAGCTGTTTTTT
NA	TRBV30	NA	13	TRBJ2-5	CAWIGRTQETQYF	TGTGCCTGGATTGGGCGGACCCAAGAGACCCAGTACTTC
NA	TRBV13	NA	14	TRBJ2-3	CASSPRMATDTQYF	TGTGCCAGCAGCCCGCGGATGGCGACAGATACGCAGTATTTT
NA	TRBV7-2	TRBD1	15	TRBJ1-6	CASSWGQGGWSPLHF	TGTGCCAGCAGCTGGGGACAGGGAGGCTGGTCACCCCTCCACTTT
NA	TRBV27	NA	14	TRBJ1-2	CASRGTPLNYGYTF	TGTGCCAGCAGGGGGACACCACTTAACTATGGCTACACCTTC
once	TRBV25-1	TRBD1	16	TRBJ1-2	CASSKTGTGGSYGYTF	TGTGCCAGCAGTAAGACCGGGACAGGGGGTTCGTATGGCTACACCTTC
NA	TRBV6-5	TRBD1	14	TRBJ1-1	CASRSTGRGTEAFF	TGTGCCAGCAGATCGACAGGGAGGGGCACTGAAGCTTTCTTT
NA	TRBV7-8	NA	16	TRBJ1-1	CASSSEASTGRTEAFF	TGTGCCAGCAGCTCGGAGGCCTCGACAGGACGGACTGAAGCTTTCTTT
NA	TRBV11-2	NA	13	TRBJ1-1	CASSFRGRTEAFF	TGTGCCAGCAGCTTCAGGGGTCGAACTGAAGCTTTCTTT
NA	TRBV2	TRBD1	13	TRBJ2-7	CASSEGTGYEQYF	TGTGCCAGCAGTGAGGGGACAGGGTACGAGCAGTACTTC
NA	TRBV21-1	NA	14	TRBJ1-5	CASSKGTANQPQHF	TGTGCCAGCAGCAAGGGGACAGCTAATCAGCCCCAGCATTTT
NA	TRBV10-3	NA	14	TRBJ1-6	CAISDERRNSPLHF	TGTGCCATCAGTGATGAGCGCCGAAATTCACCCCTCCACTTT
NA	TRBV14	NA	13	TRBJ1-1	CASSRGLNTEAFF	TGTGCCAGCAGCCGGGGCCTGAACACTGAAGCTTTCTTT
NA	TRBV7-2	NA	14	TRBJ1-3	CASSPQASGNTIYF	TGTGCCAGCAGCCCTCAGGCCTCTGGAAACACCATATATTTT
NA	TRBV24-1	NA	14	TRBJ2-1	CATEGGPTYNEQFF	TGTGCCACGGAAGGGGGGCCCACCTACAATGAGCAGTTCTTC
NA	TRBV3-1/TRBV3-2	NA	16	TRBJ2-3	CASSQVGFSSTDTQYF	TGTGCCAGCAGCCAAGTAGGCTTCTCTAGCACAGATACGCAGTATTTT
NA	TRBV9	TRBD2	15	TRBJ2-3	CASSVRASGRNTQYF	TGTGCCAGCAGCGTAAGGGCTAGCGGCAGAAATACGCAGTATTTT
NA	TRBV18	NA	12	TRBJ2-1	CASSRGNNEQFF	TGTGCCAGCTCTCGGGGTAACAATGAGCAGTTCTTC